The 23 T cell receptor beta chains below all came from one sample that was sequenced in a study of T cell responses to AZD1222 COVID-19 vaccine. Some clones are missing from TCRdb's copy, which holds only in-frame ones; the method was immunoSEQ multiplex PCR. The sample records some 90,000 clones, roughly 90% being singletons. The material sequenced was peripheral blood, taken on day 0 of AZD1222 vaccination. These receptors were collected from an adult in good health.

V usage is TRBV6-2 or TRBV6-3 and J usage is TRBJ1-1, with 11 bases identical to TRBD1. V was clipped by 2 bases and J by 3 bases; unmatched bases: 5. Germline-derived CDR1 and CDR2 are MNHEY and SVGEGT. The CDR3 extends over 16 amino acids. The CDR3: CASSYIGTGGHTEAFF. The CDR3 nucleotides are TGTGCCAGCAGTTACATTGGGACAGGGGGGCACACTGAAGCTTTCTTT.

The chain is built from TRBV12-3 or TRBV12-4 and TRBJ1-2, with D possibly being TRBD1 (5 bases). Trimming removed 5 bases from V and 6 bases from J, with 13 bases in between. This CDR3 region has 13 residues. The CDR3 sequence is CASSPTGTDGYTF. In DNA form, the CDR3 reads TGTGCCAGCAGTCCCACCGGGACGGATGGCTACACCTTC.

The V and J genes are TRBV18 and TRBJ2-7; D is uncertain. There are 12 residues in the CDR3. Trimming removed 0 bases from V and 6 bases from J, with 6 bases in between. Germline V gene lookup returns CDR1 KGHSH and CDR2 LQKENI. CDR3 loop: CASSPPITEQYF. The CDR3 bases are TGTGCCAGCTCACCACCGATCACCGAGCAGTACTTC.

The rearrangement links TRBV18 to TRBJ2-1, with TRBD1 identical over 10 bases. Germline CDR1 KGHSH, CDR2 LQKENI. The CDR3 extends over 14 amino acids. The V segment lost 3 bases and the J segment 7 bases; nucleotides outside the gene matches: 3. The CDR3 nucleotides are TGTGCCAGCTCACCCATGGACAGGGGGAATGAGCAGTTCTTC. Residues: CASSPMDRGNEQFF.

The chain has TRBV6-5 and TRBJ2-3; D might be TRBD2 (6 bases). This CDR3 comprises 14 residues. CDR1 MNHEY and CDR2 SVGAGI come from the germline V gene. The ends were cut back, 6 bases at V and 4 bases at J, with 14 bases in the middle. CDR3 in DNA: TGTGCCAGCAGCTCAGGCGGGGTCGCAGATACGCAGTATTTT. It yields the protein CASSSGGVADTQYF.

This chain uses TRBV27 with TRBJ1-1; D unresolved. Per germline, CDR1 MNHEY and CDR2 SMNVEV (reference sequence). With 8 bases removed from V and 0 bases from J, the gap between germline ends came to 16 bases. CDR3 length: 15 amino acids. The CDR3 nucleotides are TGTGCCAGCGGCGCAACAGATGATATGAACACTGAAGCTTTCTTT. Its translation: CASGATDDMNTEAFF.

This sequence joins TRBV5-1 and TRBJ2-7; 8 nucleotides align to TRBD2. In germline, CDR1 is SGHRS, CDR2 YFSETQ. The V and J ends lost 4 bases and 1 base, in that order; junction bases with no gene match: 13. The CDR3 runs to 17 residues. CDR3 amino acids: CASSSYRTSGPSYEQYF. CDR3 nucleotide sequence: TGCGCCAGCAGCAGCTACAGAACTAGCGGACCGTCCTACGAGCAGTACTTC.

The CDR3 sequence is CASRRGNRNPNTEAFF. Written as DNA, the CDR3 is TGTGCCAGCAGGCGGGGGAACCGCAACCCGAACACTGAAGCTTTCTTT. The J gene is TRBJ1-1, the V gene TRBV2, with D perhaps TRBD1 (5 bases). Trimming pared 6 bases from V and 1 base from J, leaving 18 bases between. This CDR3 region has 16 residues. From germline, CDR1 is SNHLY and CDR2 FYNNEI.

With respect to this clone: The sample has other DNA sequences that encode this CDR3 too. The chain uses TRBV9 and TRBJ1-2; D ambiguous. V lost 0 bases and J 2 bases, leaving 5 bases between the germline ends. The length of the CDR3 is 13 residues. CDR1 is SGDLS and CDR2 is YYNGEE in the germline V gene. The CDR3 coding sequence is TGTGCCAGCAGCGTAGCTGAGAACTATGGCTACACCTTC. Translated: CASSVAENYGYTF. Full variable domain (rest looked up from reference TRBV9 and TRBJ1-2): DSGVTQTPKHLITATGQRVTLRCSPRSGDLSVYWYQQSLDQGLQFLIQYYNGEERAKGNILERFSAQQFPDLHSELNLSSLELGDSALYFCASSVAENYGYTFGSGTRLTVV.

This chain connects TRBV9 to TRBJ2-7, with 7 positions matching TRBD2. This CDR3 contains 15 residues. Trimming at V came to 0 bases and at J to 2 bases, leaving 5 bases not matched to a gene. Per the germline V gene, CDR1 is SGDLS and CDR2 is YYNGEE. The CDR3 here is CASSVDPGGAYEQYF. The CDR3, as DNA: TGTGCCAGCAGCGTAGATCCTGGGGGGGCCTACGAGCAGTACTTC.

In its sample, this clone was seen once. The chain joins TRBV6-5 to TRBJ1-1; D possibly corresponds to TRBD1 (5 bases). The CDR3 is 14 amino acids. Germline V gene data show CDR1 as MNHEY and CDR2 as SVGAGI. Between the trimmed V and J ends, which lost 7 bases and 3 bases, there was a span of 15 bases. The CDR3 DNA follows: TGTGCCAGCACCATCGACAGAAGGGACACTGAAGCTTTCTTT. It is translated as CASTIDRRDTEAFF.

The J gene is TRBJ2-3, the V gene TRBV3-1 (or the pseudogene TRBV3-2); the match to TRBD2 covers 9 bases. From germline, CDR1 is LGHDT and CDR2 YNNKEL (reference sequence). The V gene end was trimmed by 0 bases and the J gene end by 6 bases; junction bases not matched to a gene: 10. The CDR3 extends over 17 amino acids. CDR3 nucleotide sequence: TGTGCCAGCAGCCAAGAAGCGGGAGGCCAGATCGGGGATACGCAGTATTTT. Encoded protein: CASSQEAGGQIGDTQYF.

The chain has TRBV7-2 and TRBJ2-2; 9 bases are shared with TRBD1. The CDR3 is made up of 16 amino acids. V gave up 1 base and J gave up 4 bases; unmatched junction bases: 4. Germline CDR1 reads SGHTA; CDR2 reads FQGNSA. The CDR3: CASSLGQGGVTGELFF. The CDR3 nucleotides are TGTGCCAGCAGCTTAGGACAGGGGGGGGTCACCGGGGAGCTGTTTTTT.

The chain employs TRBV6-5 and TRBJ1-1; no firm D call. V was clipped by 2 bases and J by 1 base, with 8 bases between them. CDR1 MNHEY and CDR2 SVGAGI come from the germline V gene. The CDR3 extends over 14 amino acids. The CDR3 spells CASSYGPKNTEAFF. CDR3 sequence (DNA): TGTGCCAGCAGTTACGGACCGAAGAACACTGAAGCTTTCTTT.

The genes are TRBV5-1 and TRBJ2-4; perhaps D is TRBD1 or TRBD2 (5 bases each). The CDR3 runs to 17 residues. Germline V gene sequence: CDR1 SGHRS, CDR2 YFSETQ. V lost 4 bases and J lost 1, with 18 bases in between. The CDR3 region has the DNA TGCGCCAGCAGCCCGGGGACCATAAACTTGGCCAAAAACATTCAGTACTTC. It is translated as CASSPGTINLAKNIQYF.

This chain joins TRBV11-1 and TRBJ2-2; D gene unclear. The CDR3 loop spans 15 amino acids. Germline V lookup: CDR1 SGHAT, CDR2 FQDESV (reference sequence). V was pared by 1 base and J by 8 bases, with 14 bases between. CDR3 residues: CASSLVGNRPGELFF. The CDR3 coding sequence is TGTGCCAGCAGCTTAGTAGGGAACAGACCTGGGGAGCTGTTTTTT.

V is TRBV19 and J is TRBJ2-3, with D perhaps matching TRBD2 (7 bases). The germline CDR1 and CDR2 sequences are LNHDA and SQIVND (reference sequence). Trimming left V 4 bases short and J 1 base short, with 12 bases between. The CDR3 has 15 amino acids. CDR3 region: CASSKGGARTDTQYF. CDR3 sequence (DNA): TGTGCCAGTAGTAAGGGGGGGGCACGCACAGATACGCAGTATTTT.

The gene calls are TRBV11-3 and TRBJ2-1; 9 bases are shared with TRBD1. Unmatched junction bases numbered 6, after V lost 3 bases and J lost 9 bases. Germline CDR1 and CDR2: SGHNT and YENEEA. CDR3 length: 14 amino acids. The CDR3 DNA follows: TGTGCCAGCAGCTTGGGACAGGGAAGAGGTGAGCAGTTCTTC. Protein: CASSLGQGRGEQFF.

This clone is a singleton in its sample. The chain is built from TRBV2 and TRBJ2-5; D is unclear. Trimming shortened V by 6 bases and J by 4 bases, and 12 bases separated the two germline ends. Per the germline V gene, CDR1 is SNHLY and CDR2 is FYNNEI. This CDR3 spans 13 amino acids. The CDR3 loop reads CASRIIGGETQYF. The CDR3 nucleotides read TGTGCCAGCAGGATTATCGGTGGAGAGACCCAGTACTTC.

The chain has TRBV4-3 and TRBJ1-1; D gene uncertain. Trimming removed 0 bases from V and 1 base from J, with 3 bases in between. Germline V lookup: CDR1 LGHNA, CDR2 YSLEER. The CDR3 consists of 13 residues. The CDR3 DNA sequence: TGCGCCAGCAGCCAAGAGTCGAACACTGAAGCTTTCTTT. This sequence encodes CASSQESNTEAFF.

The CDR3 bases are TGTGCCAGCTCACCCAGGGCGAGCTCCTACGAGCAGTACTTC. Translation: CASSPRASSYEQYF. The chain carries TRBV18 and TRBJ2-7; tentative D call: TRBD1 (5 bases). Germline V CDR1 and CDR2: KGHSH, LQKENI. The CDR3 has 14 amino acids. V was clipped by 3 bases and J by 0 bases, with 9 bases between them. The whole variable domain, remainder taken from reference TRBV18 and TRBJ2-7, is NAGVMQNPRHLVRRRGQEARLRCSPMKGHSHVYWYRQLPEEGLKFMVYLQKENIIDESGMPKERFSAEFPKEGPSILRIQQVVRGDSAAYFCASSPRASSYEQYFGPGTRLTVT.

The chain couples TRBV6-5 to TRBJ1-1; D is uncertain. The V end lost 0 bases, the J end lost 2 bases, and 10 bases lay between the germline ends. The germline gives CDR1 MNHEY, CDR2 SVGAGI. This CDR3 has 15 amino acids. The CDR3 protein is CASSYSAAQNTEAFF. The CDR3 DNA is TGTGCCAGCAGTTACTCGGCAGCCCAAAACACTGAAGCTTTCTTT.

The V gene is TRBV4-1, the J gene TRBJ2-2, with 8 bases matching TRBD2. The CDR3 runs to 16 residues. Germline V CDR1 and CDR2: MGHRA, YSYEKL. V dropped 5 bases and J dropped 6; count of bases not matched to a gene: 11. CDR3 coding DNA: TGCGCCAGCAGCTTATCCGAAGCGGGAGTCCCCGGGGAGCTGTTTTTT. Protein: CASSLSEAGVPGELFF.